These 30 T cell receptor beta chains were sequenced from one sample in a study of T cell responses to AZD1222 COVID-19 vaccine. The method was immunoSEQ multiplex PCR; TCRdb's version includes in-frame clones alone and lacks a portion of them. The data contain fewer than 130,000 clones, 85% to 95% of them singletons. The sequenced sample was peripheral blood, obtained on day 0 of AZD1222 vaccination. These receptors were taken from an adult in good health.

The V and J genes are TRBV13 and TRBJ2-3; 9 nucleotides agree with TRBD1. With V trimmed by 5 bases and J by 9 bases, 9 bases remained unmatched. Germline V CDR1 and CDR2: PRHDT, FYEKMQ (reference sequence). CDR3 length: 14 amino acids. The CDR3 spells CASSATGGALTQYF. DNA of the CDR3: TGTGCCAGCAGCGCCACAGGGGGCGCTTTAACGCAGTATTTT.

The rearrangement links TRBV4-1 to TRBJ1-5; the D is unclear. CDR3 length equals 13 residues. V lost 0 bases to trimming and J lost 6 bases, with 6 bases between them. Germline CDR1 MGHRA, CDR2 YSYEKL. The CDR3 here is CASSQDRVQPQHF. CDR3 nucleotide sequence: TGCGCCAGCAGCCAAGATCGGGTTCAGCCCCAGCATTTT.

The chain carries TRBV28 and TRBJ1-1; 7 bases fit TRBD1. V gave up 6 bases and J gave up 2 bases; unmatched junction bases: 12. The CDR3 runs to 16 residues. Germline CDR1 is MDHEN and CDR2 is SYDVKM. The CDR3 DNA is TGTGCCAGCAGGATTTTAATGACAGGGCAAAACACTGAAGCTTTCTTT. Its protein product is CASRILMTGQNTEAFF.

The gene calls are TRBV5-1 and TRBJ1-3; possibly TRBD1 for D (6 bases). V was clipped by 0 bases and J by 3 bases, with 13 bases between them. The CDR3 runs 16 residues. The germline CDR1 and CDR2 sequences are SGHRS and YFSETQ. Written as DNA, the CDR3 is TGCGCCAGCAGCTTGGATCAGGGGAAGAGTGGAAACACCATATATTTT. Translated: CASSLDQGKSGNTIYF. Complete variable domain (other parts from reference TRBV5-1 and TRBJ1-3): KAGVTQTPRYLIKTRGQQVTLSCSPISGHRSVSWYQQTPGQGLQFLFEYFSETQRNKGNFPGRFSGRQFSNSRSEMNVSTLELGDSALYLCASSLDQGKSGNTIYFGEGSWLTVV.

This clone was detected only a few times. The chain combines TRBV6-4 with TRBJ2-6; D not resolved. V lost 2 bases, J lost 3 bases, and 5 bases lay in between. Germline V gene lookup returns CDR1 MRHNA and CDR2 SNTAGT. The length of the CDR3 is 14 residues. CDR3 nucleotides: TGTGCCAGCAGTGACGGGGTTGGGGCCAACGTCCTGACTTTC. Amino acids: CASSDGVGANVLTF.

This rearrangement joins TRBV12-3 or TRBV12-4 to TRBJ1-1; no clear D gene. This CDR3 has 13 residues. The ends were cut back, 7 bases at V and 1 base at J, with 10 bases in the middle. CDR3 sequence reads: CASTMAANTEAFF. CDR3 nucleotide sequence: TGTGCCAGCACCATGGCAGCGAACACTGAAGCTTTCTTT.

The chain employs TRBV28 and TRBJ1-1; possible D gene TRBD1, 6 bases. The V gene's germline CDR1 is MDHEN and CDR2 SYDVKM. This CDR3 comprises 15 residues. Trimming stripped 3 bases from V and 1 base from J, with 12 bases between. CDR3 sequence reads: CASSFYGGANTEAFF. The CDR3 DNA is TGTGCCAGCAGTTTCTATGGGGGGGCGAACACTGAAGCTTTCTTT.

The chain links TRBV28 to TRBJ1-5; D ambiguous. V was shortened by 4 bases and J by 3 bases, with 13 bases between the two germline ends. The CDR3 sequence is 15 residues long. CDR1 MDHEN and CDR2 SYDVKM come from the germline V gene. CDR3 nucleotides: TGTGCCAGCAGTTACCGTGAGGGTGACAATCAGCCCCAGCATTTT. The encoded protein is CASSYREGDNQPQHF.

The CDR3 region has the DNA TGTGCCAGCAGTCAACGACAGGGCCATCAGCCCCAGCATTTT. This codes for CASSQRQGHQPQHF. J is TRBJ1-5 and V is TRBV28; the match to TRBD1 covers 7 bases. Germline V gene lookup returns CDR1 MDHEN and CDR2 SYDVKM. V shed 5 bases and J 5 bases; nucleotides not matched to a gene: 6. CDR3 length: 14 amino acids.

Comment on this clone: The same CDR3 arises from other DNA sequences in this sample as well. V and J are TRBV12-3 or TRBV12-4 and TRBJ2-6; D is uncertain. V gave up 6 bases and J gave up 2 bases, with 5 bases separating them. This CDR3 has 13 amino acids. DNA of the CDR3: TGTGCCAGCAGGTCTACTGGGGCCAACGTCCTGACTTTC. This translates into CASRSTGANVLTF.

V is TRBV7-9 and J is TRBJ2-7, with 8 bases aligning to TRBD2. The germline gives CDR1 SEHNR, CDR2 FQNEAQ (reference sequence). V was pared by 5 bases and J by 2 bases, with 2 bases of the junction left unmatched. The CDR3 covers 13 residues. CDR3 loop: CASSTGGAYEQYF. CDR3 coding DNA: TGTGCCAGCAGCACCGGGGGGGCCTACGAGCAGTACTTC. Variable domain in full (rest from reference TRBV7-9 and TRBJ2-7): DTGVSQNPRHKITKRGQNVTFRCDPISEHNRLYWYRQTLGQGPEFLTYFQNEAQLEKSRLLSDRFSAERPKGSFSTLEIQRTEQGDSAMYLCASSTGGAYEQYFGPGTRLTVT.

The table lists this clone with a few counts. V and J are TRBV2 and TRBJ1-5; D is perhaps TRBD1 (5 bases). CDR3 length: 12 amino acids. The germline V gene encodes CDR1 SNHLY and CDR2 FYNNEI. V gave up 6 bases and J gave up 2 bases, with 5 bases separating them. CDR3 in DNA: TGTGCCAGCAGACAGGGCAATCAGCCCCAGCATTTT. It specifies CASRQGNQPQHF.

This clone came up once. The chain employs TRBV7-2 and TRBJ2-3, with D possibly TRBD2 on 6 matching bases. V gave up 7 bases and J gave up 2 bases, with 19 bases separating them. The germline CDR1 and CDR2 sequences are SGHTA and FQGNSA. This CDR3 comprises 16 residues. The CDR3 protein is CASTAGRERFTDTQYF. CDR3 nucleotide sequence: TGTGCCAGCACCGCGGGGCGCGAGCGATTCACAGATACGCAGTATTTT.

On this clone: One end of the junction varies from germline; a read error may be responsible. This chain joins TRBV24-1 and TRBJ1-2; D is unresolved. The CDR3 has 14 residues. Germline CDR1 KGHDR, CDR2 SFDVKD. CDR3 residues: CATSGPRENFPHHF. Here the CDR3 DNA reads TGTGCCACCAGCGGACCCCGGGAAAATTTCCCCCACCACTTC.

The genes are TRBV7-9 and TRBJ2-7; D is undetermined. The CDR3 is made up of 12 amino acids. CDR1 is SEHNR and CDR2 is FQNEAQ in the germline V gene (reference sequence). V lost 5 bases and J 3 bases, leaving 8 bases between the germline ends. CDR3 loop: CASSEIGYEQYF. DNA for the CDR3: TGTGCCAGCAGCGAGATTGGCTACGAGCAGTACTTC.

V and J are TRBV11-2 and TRBJ1-2; weak D call: TRBD1 (5 bases). V lost 3 bases to trimming and J lost 3 bases, with 14 bases between them. The CDR3 runs to 15 residues. The germline gives CDR1 SGHAT, CDR2 FQNNGV. CDR3 loop: CASSFRPQGDYGYTF. The CDR3 DNA reads TGTGCCAGCAGCTTCCGCCCTCAGGGAGACTATGGCTACACCTTC.

The genes are TRBV6-2 or TRBV6-3 and TRBJ1-2; D unclear. V lost 5 bases and J 5 bases, leaving 12 bases between the germline ends. There are 13 residues in the CDR3. The V gene's germline CDR1 is MNHEY and CDR2 SVGEGT. CDR3 loop: CASSQTGTYGYTF. CDR3 sequence (DNA): TGTGCCAGCAGTCAGACCGGTACATATGGCTACACCTTC.

The chain uses TRBV2 and TRBJ2-3; 10 bases agree with TRBD2. In germline, CDR1 is SNHLY, CDR2 FYNNEI. J was trimmed by 4 bases and V by 6 bases; bases with no gene match: 4. This CDR3 is built from 14 residues. CDR3 protein: CASSFGTSADTQYF. The CDR3 bases are TGTGCCAGCAGCTTCGGGACTAGCGCAGATACGCAGTATTTT.

CDR3 bases: TGTGCCAGCAGGAGCACCGGGTCCGGGGGCTCCGAGCAGTACTTC. Translating it yields CASRSTGSGGSEQYF. The chain recombines TRBV27 with TRBJ2-7; tentatively, D is TRBD1 or TRBD2 (6 bases each). Germline V gene sequence: CDR1 MNHEY, CDR2 SMNVEV (reference sequence). This CDR3 region has 15 residues. Between the trimmed V and J ends, which lost 6 bases and 6 bases, there was a span of 21 bases.

CDR3 DNA sequence: TGTGCCAGCAGTTTACAGGGGTTTTTGGCCTACGAGCAGTACTTC. Its protein product is CASSLQGFLAYEQYF. The chain uses TRBV6-5 and TRBJ2-7; the match to TRBD1 covers 7 bases. V dropped 4 bases and J dropped 2; count of bases not matched to a gene: 8. This CDR3 is 15 amino acids long. Germline V gives CDR1 MNHEY, CDR2 SVGAGI.

The chain combines TRBV7-9 with TRBJ1-4; no definite D call. The CDR3 has 14 amino acids. V shed 1 base and J shed 6 bases, with 9 bases lying between them. CDR1 SEHNR and CDR2 FQNEAQ come from the germline V gene (reference sequence). The CDR3 DNA reads as TGTGCCAGCAGCTTAGACAGTCTAGATGAAAAACTGTTTTTT. Encoded protein: CASSLDSLDEKLFF.

The chain carries TRBV6-1 and TRBJ2-3; 11 nucleotides line up with TRBD2. The junction had 4 bases not matched to a gene; V was cut back by 3 bases and J by 2 bases. This CDR3 comprises 16 residues. CDR1 and CDR2 (germline): MNHNS, SASEGT. CDR3 sequence (DNA): TGTGCCAGCAGTGAGACTAGCGGGGCCCTCACAGATACGCAGTATTTT. As protein: CASSETSGALTDTQYF.

The chain uses TRBV27 and TRBJ2-7; the match to TRBD2 covers 9 bases. V lost 4 bases, J lost 2 bases, and 3 bases stayed unmatched. The CDR3 spans 14 residues. Germline V gives CDR1 MNHEY, CDR2 SMNVEV (reference sequence). CDR3 DNA: TGTGCCAGCAGTTATTCTAGCGGGGCCTACGAGCAGTACTTC. Protein: CASSYSSGAYEQYF.

As DNA, the CDR3 is TGTGCCAGCAGCTCCCGGGACTCCGGGCGGGGCTATGGCTACACCTTC. Its translation: CASSSRDSGRGYGYTF. The V gene is TRBV5-4, the J gene TRBJ1-2; D is possibly TRBD1 (5 bases). Germline loops: CDR1 SGHNT, CDR2 YYREEE (reference sequence). V was trimmed by 3 bases and J by 4 bases, leaving 19 bases between them. The CDR3 is 16 amino acids.

The chain employs TRBV5-1 and TRBJ2-1; TRBD1 is a possible D gene (6 bases). Germline-derived CDR1 and CDR2 are SGHRS and YFSETQ. V dropped 0 bases and J dropped 8 bases, with 9 bases sitting between them. This CDR3 spans 13 amino acids. CDR3 bases: TGCGCCAGCAGCTTGGTGGGGGCCGATGAGCAGTTCTTC. Translating gives CASSLVGADEQFF.

This chain uses TRBV5-4 with TRBJ1-6; D is possibly TRBD1 (5 bases). V was pared by 3 bases and J by 5 bases, with 9 bases between. The CDR3 is made up of 14 amino acids. Germline lookup yields CDR1 SGHNT and CDR2 YYREEE (reference sequence). CDR3 nucleotide sequence: TGTGCCAGCAGCTCAGAGGGGAATAATTCACCCCTCCACTTT. It codes for CASSSEGNNSPLHF. Using reference TRBV5-4 and TRBJ1-6 for the parts outside the CDR3, the full variable domain is ETGVTQSPTHLIKTRGQQVTLRCSSQSGHNTVSWYQQALGQGPQFIFQYYREEENGRGNFPPRFSGLQFPNYSSELNVNALELDDSALYLCASSSEGNNSPLHFGNGTRLTVT.

V usage is TRBV6-5 and J usage is TRBJ1-1, with D tentatively TRBD1 (6 bases). In germline, CDR1 is MNHEY, CDR2 SVGAGI. The CDR3 length is 13 residues. With 7 bases removed from V and 1 base from J, the gap between germline ends came to 10 bases. The CDR3 DNA reads TGTGCCAGCACCGTACAGGGGAACACTGAAGCTTTCTTT. It codes for CASTVQGNTEAFF.

This chain connects TRBV7-2 to TRBJ2-1; a possible D gene is TRBD1 (6 bases). The V end was cut by 5 bases, the J end by 8 bases, with 16 bases between. Germline values: CDR1 SGHTA, CDR2 FQGNSA. This CDR3 is built from 14 residues. The CDR3 DNA sequence: TGTGCCAGCAGCAGATCCGGGACAAATTATGAGCAGTTCTTC. It encodes CASSRSGTNYEQFF.

The genes are TRBV5-1 and TRBJ1-6, with unresolved D. The CDR3 runs to 15 residues. Germline assignment: CDR1 SGHRS and CDR2 YFSETQ. V was cut by 0 bases and J by 0 bases, with 4 bases left in between. CDR3 sequence: CASSLADSYNSPLHF. CDR3 bases: TGCGCCAGCAGCTTGGCGGACTCCTATAATTCACCCCTCCACTTT.

The chain employs TRBV21-1 and TRBJ2-2; TRBD1 is the table's D call, not checked against the DNA. TRBV21-1 is labeled a pseudogene. The CDR3 is 16 amino acids. The CDR3 loop is CARPRGLGQNTGELFF. The CDR3 region has the DNA TGTGCCAGACCAAGGGGGCTTGGCCAGAATACCGGGGAGCTGTTTTTT.